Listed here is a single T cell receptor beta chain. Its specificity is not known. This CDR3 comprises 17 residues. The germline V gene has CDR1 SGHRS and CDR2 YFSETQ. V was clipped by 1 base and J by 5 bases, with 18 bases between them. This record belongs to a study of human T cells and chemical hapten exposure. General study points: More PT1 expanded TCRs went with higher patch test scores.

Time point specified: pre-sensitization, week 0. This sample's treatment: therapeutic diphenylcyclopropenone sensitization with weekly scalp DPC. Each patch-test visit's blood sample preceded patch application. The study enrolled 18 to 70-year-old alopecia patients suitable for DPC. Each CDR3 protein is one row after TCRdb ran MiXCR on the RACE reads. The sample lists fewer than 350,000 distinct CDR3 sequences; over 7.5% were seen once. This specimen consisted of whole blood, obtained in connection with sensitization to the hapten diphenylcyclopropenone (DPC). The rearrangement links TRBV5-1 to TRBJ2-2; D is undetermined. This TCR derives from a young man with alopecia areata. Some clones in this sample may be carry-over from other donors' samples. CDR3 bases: TGCGCCAGCAGCTTGAGCCCGGGCCGGCTTGGGACCGGGGAGCTGTTTTTT. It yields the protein CASSLSPGRLGTGELFF.